This T cell receptor (beta chain) was sequenced for a study of blood T cell repertoires in COVID-19. Study in general: Whether acute or convalescent, the COVID-19 samples came from the United States, Italy and Spain. T cells, B-cell-depleted T cells, or PBMCs provided the cDNA or gDNA that served as material.

Original analysis: It was from reference gene primer amplification that nucleated cell counts were estimated. The data were produced by immunoSEQ multiplex PCR, yet TCRdb's version contains in-frame clones alone and is incomplete. The D gene and trimming were derived from the DNA, and the V and J assignments and clone size from that table. Of about 58,000 clones listed, about 80% are singletons. Patients in Seattle were enrolled during active infection, then followed longitudinally. J was trimmed by 2 bases and V by 5 bases; bases with no gene match: 13. The germline gives CDR1 MNHNY, CDR2 SVGAGI (reference sequence). This CDR3 comprises 18 residues.

The material sequenced was peripheral blood. The chain recombines TRBV6-6 with TRBJ1-4, with 8 bases aligning to TRBD1. This TCR came from a man aged 80 or over with COVID-19, enrolled during active disease. The CDR3 region is CASSPVRQGAMTNEKLFF. CDR3 nucleotides: TGTGCCAGCAGTCCAGTAAGGCAGGGGGCCATGACTAATGAAAAACTGTTTTTT.